The sequence of this TCR beta chain was determined in a study of shared clonotypes between healthy human individuals. The CDR3 has 14 residues. The germline gives CDR1 SGHVS, CDR2 FQNEAQ. V gave up 4 bases and J gave up 2 bases; unmatched junction bases: 1. Assay: immunoSEQ multiplex PCR; the TCRdb copy retains only in-frame clones and omits some. The repertoire holds about 1.1 million clones, with 70% to 85% as singletons. The sample comprised memory CD4+ T cells from PBMCs. Subset reported: CD45RA-negative fraction. The V and J genes are TRBV7-8 and TRBJ1-2, with 10 nucleotides matching TRBD1. This clonotype was obtained from a man younger than 30 in good health. Some clones in this sample may be carry-over from other donors' samples. CDR3 sequence: CASSWDRGNYGYTF. The DNA for the CDR3 is TGTGCCAGCAGCTGGGACAGGGGAAACTATGGCTACACCTTC. Using reference TRBV7-8 and TRBJ1-2 for the parts outside the CDR3, the full variable domain is GAGVSQSPRYKVAKRGQDVALRCDPISGHVSLFWYQQALGQGPEFLTYFQNEAQLDKSGLPSDRFFAERPEGSVSTLKIQRTQQEDSAVYLCASSWDRGNYGYTFGSGTRLTVV.